The text below deals with one T cell receptor beta chain. The CDR3 spans 15 residues. Trimming took 1 base from V and 6 from J, leaving 15 bases between them. Germline V gene data show CDR1 as LNHDA and CDR2 as SQIVND (reference sequence). In the original analysis: Amplifying reference gene primers gave estimates of nucleated cell counts. Libraries were prepared by immunoSEQ multiplex PCR; TCRdb keeps only in-frame clonotypes and omits some of them. V and J calls and clone size come straight from that table; D and trimming were deduced from the DNA. The data show fewer than 100,000 clones, around 86% seen once. These data are taken from a study of blood T cell repertoires in COVID-19.

The sample was peripheral blood. The source of this sequence is a woman of 80 years or more with acute or convalescent COVID-19. V usage is TRBV19 and J usage is TRBJ1-1; D call uncertain. CDR3 residues: CASSIGGLKVAEAFF. CDR3 DNA sequence: TGTGCCAGTAGTATAGGAGGGCTCAAAGTCGCTGAAGCTTTCTTT.